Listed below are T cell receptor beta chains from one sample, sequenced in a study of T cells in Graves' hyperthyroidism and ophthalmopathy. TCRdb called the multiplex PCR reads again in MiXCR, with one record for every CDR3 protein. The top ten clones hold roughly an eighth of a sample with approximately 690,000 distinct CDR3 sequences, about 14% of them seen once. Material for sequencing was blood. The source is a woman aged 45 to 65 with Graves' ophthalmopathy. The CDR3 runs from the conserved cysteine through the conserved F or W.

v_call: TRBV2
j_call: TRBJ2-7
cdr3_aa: CASTGMSSSYEQYF

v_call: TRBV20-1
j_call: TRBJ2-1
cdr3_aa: CSASRLSGKGNEQFF

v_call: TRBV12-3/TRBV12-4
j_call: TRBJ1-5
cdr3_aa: CASRVRGQQPQHF

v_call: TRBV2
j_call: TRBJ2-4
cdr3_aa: CASSETGLAKNIQYF

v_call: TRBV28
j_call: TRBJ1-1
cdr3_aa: CASSLRSWFF

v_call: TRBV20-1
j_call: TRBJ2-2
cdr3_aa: CSAILAGGNTGELFF

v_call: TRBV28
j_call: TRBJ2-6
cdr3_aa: CASSFPGLAGDGANVLTF

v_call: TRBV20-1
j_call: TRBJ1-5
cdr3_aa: CSARGLFDELGNQPQHF

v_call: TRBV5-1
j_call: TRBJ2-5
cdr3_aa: CASSLVGQGVQETQYF

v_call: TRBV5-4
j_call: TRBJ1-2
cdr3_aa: CASSLMTLPDYGYTF

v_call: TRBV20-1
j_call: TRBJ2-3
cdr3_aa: CSARPPPDTQYF

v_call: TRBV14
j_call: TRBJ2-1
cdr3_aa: CASNPQGAFEQFF

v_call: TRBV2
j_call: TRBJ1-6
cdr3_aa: CASSFPGGTEDSPLHF

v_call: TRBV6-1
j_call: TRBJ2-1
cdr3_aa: CASSPPRSGKGDEQFF

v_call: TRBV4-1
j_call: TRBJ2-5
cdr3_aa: CASSQDLGTSGSKKTQYF